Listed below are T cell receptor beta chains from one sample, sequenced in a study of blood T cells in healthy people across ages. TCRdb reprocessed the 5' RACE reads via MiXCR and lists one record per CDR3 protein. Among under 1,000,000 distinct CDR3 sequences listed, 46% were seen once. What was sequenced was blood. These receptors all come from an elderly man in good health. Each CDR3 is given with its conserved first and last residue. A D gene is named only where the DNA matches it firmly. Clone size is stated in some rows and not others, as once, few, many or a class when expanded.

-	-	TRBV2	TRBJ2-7	CASSVDAYEQYF	TGTGCCAGCAGCGTGGACGCGTACGAGCAGTACTTC
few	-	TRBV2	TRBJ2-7	CASSHRSYEQYF	TGTGCCAGCTCCCACAGGTCCTACGAACAGTACTTC
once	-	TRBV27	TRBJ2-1	CASSSSRSGPPYEQFF	TGTGCCAGCAGTTCCTCGAGGAGCGGCCCCCCCTATGAGCAGTTCTTC
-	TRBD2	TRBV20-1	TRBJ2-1	CSAPGLAKREQFF	TGCAGTGCCCCGGGACTAGCCAAACGCGAGCAGTTCTTC
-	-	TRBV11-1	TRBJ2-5	CASSSRTWQETQYF	TGTGCCAGCAGCTCCCGGACATGGCAAGAGACCCAGTACTTC
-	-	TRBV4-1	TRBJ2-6	CASSQVEGSSGANVLTF	TGCGCCAGCAGCCAAGTCGAGGGGTCCTCTGGGGCCAACGTCCTGACTTTT
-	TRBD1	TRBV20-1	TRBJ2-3	CSARGTADTQYF	TGCAGTGCTAGGGGGACAGCAGATACGCAGTATTTT
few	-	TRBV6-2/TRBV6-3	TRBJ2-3	CASSRGPGTDTQYF	TGTGCCAGCAGTCGAGGACCAGGCACAGATACGCAGTATTTT
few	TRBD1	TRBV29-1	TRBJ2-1	CSVDRMGSYNEQFF	TGCAGCGTGGACAGGATGGGCTCCTACAATGAGCAGTTCTTC
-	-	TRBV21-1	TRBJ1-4	CASSKEGRWVATNEKLFF	TGTGCCAGCAGCAAAGAGGGGAGATGGGTCGCAACTAATGAAAAACTGTTTTTT
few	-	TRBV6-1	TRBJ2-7	CASSVSSYNEQYF	TGTGCCAGCAGTGTATCAAGTTACAATGAGCAGTACTTC
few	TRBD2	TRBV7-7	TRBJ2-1	CASSMNGRAGEEQFF	TGTGCCAGCAGCATGAACGGGAGGGCGGGAGAAGAGCAGTTCTTC
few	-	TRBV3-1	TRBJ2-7	CASSQETSGYFEQYF	TGTGCCAGCAGCCAAGAAACATCCGGGTACTTCGAGCAGTACTTC
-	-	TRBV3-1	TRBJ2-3	CVSSQDLRNTDTQYF	TGTGTCAGCAGCCAAGATCTTAGAAACACAGATACGCAGTATTTT
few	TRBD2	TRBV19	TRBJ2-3	CASSIRLAGGGDTQYF	TGTGCCAGTAGTATAAGGCTAGCGGGAGGTGGTGATACGCAGTATTTT
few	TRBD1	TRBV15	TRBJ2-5	CATSRDLGSGGIETQYF	TGTGCCACCAGCAGAGATTTGGGGTCAGGGGGCATCGAGACCCAGTACTTC
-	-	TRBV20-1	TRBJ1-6	CSAPLSVGNSPLHF	TGCAGTGCTCCCTTATCGGTGGGCAATTCACCCCTCCACTTT
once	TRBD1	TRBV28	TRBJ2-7	CASSFGGQLYEQYF	TGTGCCAGCAGTTTTGGGGGACAGTTATACGAGCAGTACTTC
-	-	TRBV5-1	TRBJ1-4	CASSLAPRTDEKLFF	TGCGCCAGCAGCTTGGCCCCCAGGACGGATGAAAAACTGTTTTTT
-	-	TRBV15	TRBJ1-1	CATSRGAEAFF	TGTGCCACCAGCCGAGGGGCAGAAGCTTTCTTT
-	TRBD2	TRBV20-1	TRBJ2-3	CSAKLAGGLVTDTQYF	TGCAGTGCTAAACTAGCGGGAGGCCTCGTCACAGATACGCAGTATTTT
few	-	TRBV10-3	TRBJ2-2	CAISETGTAGELFF	TGTGCCATCAGTGAGACGGGGACTGCCGGGGAGCTGTTTTTT
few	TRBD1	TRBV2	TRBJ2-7	CASSRDRGAYEQYF	TGTGCCAGCTCCAGGGACAGGGGGGCCTACGAGCAGTACTTC